The TCR beta chain described here comes from a study of blood T cell repertoires in COVID-19. Overall study context: The United States, Italy and Spain supplied acute and convalescent COVID-19 samples. The analysed material was cDNA or gDNA that came from T cells, B-cell-depleted T cells, or PBMCs.

The length of the CDR3 is 17 residues. Trimming removed 0 bases at V and 5 bases at J, with 17 bases between. Germline CDR1 MGHRA, CDR2 YSYEKL. Here immunoSEQ multiplex PCR was the method, and the copy in TCRdb shows in-frame clones only, minus some. The data show roughly 260,000 clones, with under 90% seen just once and less than 4% held by the top ten. This TCR was recovered from a woman under 30 with acute or convalescent COVID-19. This chain connects TRBV4-1 to TRBJ1-5, with unresolved D. Sequenced material: peripheral blood. The DNA of the CDR3 is TGCGCCAGCAGCCAAGATGGGCCACTGCTCGGTGATCAGCCCCAGCATTTT. Its translation is CASSQDGPLLGDQPQHF.